This passage covers 25 T cell receptor beta chains from one sample sequenced in a study of blood T cell repertoires in COVID-19. Generated by immunoSEQ multiplex PCR, the TCRdb table keeps only in-frame clones and is missing some. This sample carries over 250,000 clones, under 90% of them seen once, and the ten largest clones take 2% to 2.5%. Source material: peripheral blood. The origin of the receptors is a man in his fifties with acute or convalescent COVID-19.

V usage is TRBV3-1 (or the pseudogene TRBV3-2) and J usage is TRBJ2-1, with 7 bases matching TRBD1. The V and J ends lost 3 bases and 3 bases, in that order; junction bases with no gene match: 2. There are 14 residues in the CDR3. Germline V gene sequence: CDR1 LGHDT, CDR2 YNNKEL (reference sequence). This CDR3 reads CASSQGQIYNEQFF. The CDR3 nucleotides read TGTGCCAGCAGCCAGGGACAGATCTACAATGAGCAGTTCTTC.

The chain links TRBV11-2 to TRBJ2-3; perhaps TRBD2 as D (7 bases). Germline V lookup: CDR1 SGHAT, CDR2 FQNNGV. The CDR3 has 18 residues. The V and J ends lost 7 bases and 5 bases respectively, with 28 bases between them. DNA for the CDR3: TGTGCCAGCAACATCGGAACCCCTTGGGGGAGGGGGATAGATACGCAGTATTTT. Protein: CASNIGTPWGRGIDTQYF.

The V gene is TRBV30, the J gene TRBJ1-2; 8 nucleotides align to TRBD1. Trimming took 5 bases from V and 5 from J; bases not matched to a gene: 13. Germline V gene sequence: CDR1 GTSNPN, CDR2 SVGIG (reference sequence). The CDR3 sequence is 15 residues long. The CDR3 region has the DNA TGTGCCTGGGGCGCTCAGGGGGCTTTATATTATGGCTACACCTTC. It codes for CAWGAQGALYYGYTF.

This clone is a singleton in its sample. The J gene is TRBJ2-1, the V gene TRBV3-1 (or the pseudogene TRBV3-2), with D uncertain. CDR1 and CDR2 (germline): LGHDT, YNNKEL (reference sequence). This CDR3 has 13 amino acids. V lost 1 base to trimming and J lost 12 bases, with 13 bases between them. CDR3 nucleotides: TGTGCCAGCAGCCAAGGGCAGGTTAGTTCGCAGTTCTTC. Translating it yields CASSQGQVSSQFF.

This chain connects TRBV11-2 to TRBJ2-2; 8 nucleotides line up with TRBD1. Germline CDR1 and CDR2: SGHAT and FQNNGV. The J segment lost 5 bases and the V segment lost 5 bases, leaving 10 bases of the junction unmatched. The CDR3 covers 16 residues. CDR3 nucleotides: TGTGCCAGCAGCGTTGGGCGGGACAGGTCTACCGGGGAGCTGTTTTTT. It codes for CASSVGRDRSTGELFF.

The chain carries TRBV5-1 and TRBJ2-2; no definite D call. Germline V gives CDR1 SGHRS, CDR2 YFSETQ. Trimming left V 4 bases short and J 4 bases short, with 8 bases between. The CDR3 extends over 13 amino acids. CDR3 coding DNA: TGCGCCAGCAGCGCTATCATCACCGGGGAGCTGTTTTTT. This encodes CASSAIITGELFF.

This chain joins TRBV6-4 and TRBJ1-6; no reliable D call. Trimming took off 5 bases at V and 8 bases at J, with 10 bases between the two ends. Germline CDR1 and CDR2: MRHNA and SNTAGT. This CDR3 spans 13 amino acids. CDR3 DNA: TGTGCCAGCAGTCGGGAGGTGGATTCACCCCTCCACTTT. Amino acids: CASSREVDSPLHF.

The CDR3 spells CASKTSGGSTGELFF. The CDR3, as DNA: TGTGCCAGCAAAACTAGCGGGGGATCCACCGGGGAGCTGTTTTTT. The chain is built from TRBV6-5 and TRBJ2-2; 11 positions match TRBD2. V lost 7 bases and J lost 4; bases outside the gene matches: 5. The V gene's germline CDR1 is MNHEY and CDR2 SVGAGI. This CDR3 has 15 residues.

DNA for the CDR3: TGTGCCAGCTCACCACCCTCCGGACTAGGGTTCTCCGGGGAGCTGTTTTTT. This encodes CASSPPSGLGFSGELFF. The V and J genes are TRBV18 and TRBJ2-2, with TRBD2 matching 7 bases. From germline, CDR1 is KGHSH and CDR2 LQKENI. The CDR3 runs to 17 residues. V lost 0 bases, J lost 6 bases, and 10 bases stayed unmatched.

The genes are TRBV5-1 and TRBJ2-5, with D tentatively TRBD2 (5 bases). V dropped 3 bases and J dropped 7 bases, with 16 bases sitting between them. Germline V gene sequence: CDR1 SGHRS, CDR2 YFSETQ. The CDR3 spans 14 residues. This chain's CDR3 is CASSSSGEAGTQYF. Here the CDR3 DNA reads TGCGCCAGCAGCTCGTCAGGCGAGGCGGGGACCCAGTACTTC. Full variable domain (remainder filled in from reference TRBV5-1 and TRBJ2-5): KAGVTQTPRYLIKTRGQQVTLSCSPISGHRSVSWYQQTPGQGLQFLFEYFSETQRNKGNFPGRFSGRQFSNSRSEMNVSTLELGDSALYLCASSSSGEAGTQYFGPGTRLLVL.

This chain connects TRBV7-3 to TRBJ2-1, with 10 nucleotides matching TRBD1. Per germline, CDR1 SGHTA and CDR2 FQGTGA. V was clipped by 2 bases and J by 3 bases; unmatched bases: 1. The CDR3 consists of 15 residues. The CDR3 protein is CASSLGTGVYNEQFF. CDR3 DNA: TGTGCCAGCAGCTTAGGGACAGGGGTCTACAATGAGCAGTTCTTC.

CDR3 residues: CASSGPSGGVTGELFF. DNA of the CDR3: TGTGCCAGCAGCGGACCTAGCGGGGGCGTCACCGGGGAGCTGTTTTTT. The rearrangement links TRBV7-9 to TRBJ2-2; TRBD2 matches 10 bases. V gave up 5 bases and J gave up 4 bases; unmatched junction bases: 7. Per the germline V gene, CDR1 is SEHNR and CDR2 is FQNEAQ (reference sequence). This CDR3 has 16 residues.

The V gene is TRBV9, the J gene TRBJ1-1; no reliable D call. Germline V gene lookup returns CDR1 SGDLS and CDR2 YYNGEE. V shed 5 bases and J shed 5 bases, with 10 bases lying between them. The CDR3 contains 12 residues. For the CDR3, the DNA is TGTGCCAGCAGAAAATCGGGAACTGAAGCTTTCTTT. This sequence encodes CASRKSGTEAFF.

The chain uses TRBV6-5 and TRBJ1-1, with D tentatively TRBD1 (5 bases). Between the trimmed V and J ends, which lost 11 bases and 5 bases, there was a span of 18 bases. The germline V gene encodes CDR1 MNHEY and CDR2 SVGAGI. The CDR3 has 13 amino acids. Here the CDR3 DNA reads TGTGCCTCTCTGCGCCTGGGGGGGACTGAAGCTTTCTTT. The encoded protein is CASLRLGGTEAFF.

This clone was counted only a few times. The CDR3 loop is CASSSPGGSGNTIYF. The CDR3 DNA reads as TGTGCCAGCAGTTCCCCAGGGGGCTCTGGAAACACCATATATTTT. The V call is TRBV28, the J call TRBJ1-3; TRBD1 aligns across 7 bases. The CDR3 length is 15 residues. The V gene's germline CDR1 is MDHEN and CDR2 SYDVKM. Trimming at V came to 4 bases and at J to 0 bases, leaving 3 bases not matched to a gene.

The chain has TRBV11-2 and TRBJ2-5; TRBD2 agrees at 7 bases. The CDR3 runs 16 residues. Germline values: CDR1 SGHAT, CDR2 FQNNGV. Germline trimming cut 3 bases from V and 1 base from J; bases unmatched to any gene: 8. The CDR3 DNA sequence: TGTGCCAGCAGCTTGGGCCGGGGAGGGCCCCAAGAGACCCAGTACTTC. Its translation is CASSLGRGGPQETQYF.

This chain uses TRBV7-9 with TRBJ1-2; D remains unclear. The CDR3 length is 11 residues. The V and J ends lost 9 bases and 5 bases respectively, with 10 bases between them. Germline-derived CDR1 and CDR2 are SEHNR and FQNEAQ (reference sequence). The CDR3, as DNA: TGTGCCAGTGGGCAGAGTTATGGCTACACCTTC. Encoded protein: CASGQSYGYTF.

The chain joins TRBV11-3 to TRBJ1-3, with unresolved D. V shed 2 bases and J shed 0 bases, with 5 bases lying between them. This CDR3 has 14 amino acids. Germline V gene data show CDR1 as SGHNT and CDR2 as YENEEA. CDR3 DNA sequence: TGTGCCAGCAGCTTAAGCGACTCTGGAAACACCATATATTTT. Translation: CASSLSDSGNTIYF.

The chain recombines TRBV27 with TRBJ2-1, with 10 bases fitting TRBD2. CDR3 length: 16 amino acids. Germline CDR1 reads MNHEY; CDR2 reads SMNVEV (reference sequence). J gave up 4 bases and V 3 bases, and 6 bases lay outside the gene matches. The CDR3 DNA reads TGTGCCAGCAGTTTCCTAGCGGGGGAACCATACAATGAGCAGTTCTTC. Translating it yields CASSFLAGEPYNEQFF.

The rearrangement links TRBV27 to TRBJ1-2, with D possibly matching TRBD1 (5 bases). With 8 bases removed from V and 5 bases from J, the gap between germline ends came to 18 bases. Germline CDR1 MNHEY, CDR2 SMNVEV (reference sequence). The CDR3 is 14 amino acids. This chain's CDR3 is CASSLGGDRYGYTF. The CDR3 DNA sequence: TGTGCCAGCTCTTTGGGGGGTGATAGGTATGGCTACACCTTC.

This clone was recorded only once. This chain joins TRBV2 and TRBJ1-1; 7 positions match TRBD1. CDR1 and CDR2 (germline): SNHLY, FYNNEI. The V segment lost 10 bases and the J segment 1 base; nucleotides outside the gene matches: 3. The CDR3 is 12 residues long. CDR3 sequence (DNA): TGTGCCACGGGACAGCCGAACACTGAAGCTTTCTTT. Translating it yields CATGQPNTEAFF.

This chain joins TRBV2 and TRBJ1-2; no firm D call. This CDR3 spans 15 amino acids. Germline loops: CDR1 SNHLY, CDR2 FYNNEI. V lost 6 bases to trimming and J lost 4 bases, with 18 bases between them. CDR3 coding DNA: TGTGCCAGCAGCGGTGACCAGGCCCACCGCTATGGCTACACCTTC. It encodes CASSGDQAHRYGYTF. The full variable domain, with the rest looked up from reference TRBV2 and TRBJ1-2, is EPEVTQTPSHQVTQMGQEVILRCVPISNHLYFYWYRQILGQKVEFLVSFYNNEISEKSEIFDDQFSVERPDGSNFTLKIRSTKLEDSAMYFCASSGDQAHRYGYTFGSGTRLTVV.

J is TRBJ1-1 and V is TRBV3-1 (or the pseudogene TRBV3-2), with 8 nucleotides matching TRBD1. J lost 9 bases, V lost 1 base, and 1 base had no gene match. The CDR3 is 12 amino acids. Germline-derived CDR1 and CDR2 are LGHDT and YNNKEL (reference sequence). The CDR3 coding sequence is TGTGCCAGCAGCCAAGGGGACAGGCAAGCTTTCTTT. It specifies CASSQGDRQAFF.

The chain links TRBV5-1 to TRBJ2-5; 7 bases are a match to TRBD2. Trimming at V came to 4 bases and at J to 4 bases, leaving 7 bases not matched to a gene. Germline V gene lookup returns CDR1 SGHRS and CDR2 YFSETQ. The CDR3 covers 14 residues. The CDR3 sequence: CASSMGGPGETQYF. In DNA form, the CDR3 reads TGCGCCAGCAGCATGGGAGGGCCCGGAGAGACCCAGTACTTC.

The gene calls are TRBV5-1 and TRBJ2-3; 9 nucleotides agree with TRBD1. The V gene end was trimmed by 6 bases and the J gene end by 2 bases; junction bases not matched to a gene: 4. Germline CDR1 and CDR2: SGHRS and YFSETQ. CDR3 length: 14 amino acids. The CDR3, as DNA: TGCGCCAGCACCACAGGGGGCCTCACAGATACGCAGTATTTT. Protein sequence: CASTTGGLTDTQYF.